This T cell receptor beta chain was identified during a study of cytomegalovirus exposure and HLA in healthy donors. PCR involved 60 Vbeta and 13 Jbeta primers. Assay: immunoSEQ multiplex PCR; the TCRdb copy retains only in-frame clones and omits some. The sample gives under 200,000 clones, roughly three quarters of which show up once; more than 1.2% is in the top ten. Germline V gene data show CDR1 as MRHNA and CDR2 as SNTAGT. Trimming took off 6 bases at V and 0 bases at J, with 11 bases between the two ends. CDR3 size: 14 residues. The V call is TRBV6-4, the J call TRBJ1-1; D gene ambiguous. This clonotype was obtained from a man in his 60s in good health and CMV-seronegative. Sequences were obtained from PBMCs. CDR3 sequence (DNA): TGTGCCAGCAGGGAGCGGGAAGTGAACACTGAAGCTTTCTTT. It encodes CASREREVNTEAFF.